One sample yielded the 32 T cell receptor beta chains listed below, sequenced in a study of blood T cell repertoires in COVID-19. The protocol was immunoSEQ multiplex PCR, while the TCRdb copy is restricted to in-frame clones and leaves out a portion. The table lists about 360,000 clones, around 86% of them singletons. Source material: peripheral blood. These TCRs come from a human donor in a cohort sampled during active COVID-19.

The CDR3 nucleotides are TGTGCCAGCAGCTTTGATGCGGGACCCTACGAGCAGTACTTC. Translated: CASSFDAGPYEQYF. The chain couples TRBV7-3 to TRBJ2-7; TRBD2 is a possible D gene (6 bases). In germline, CDR1 is SGHTA, CDR2 FQGTGA. Trimming pared 3 bases from V and 2 bases from J, leaving 11 bases between. The CDR3 length is 14 residues.

Written as DNA, the CDR3 is TGTGCCAGCAGTCCCCGACTAGCGGGAGAGGGGGAGCTGTTTTTT. This sequence encodes CASSPRLAGEGELFF. The chain links TRBV6-5 to TRBJ2-2, with 12 nucleotides matching TRBD2. The J segment lost 8 bases and the V segment lost 5 bases, leaving 6 bases of the junction unmatched. This CDR3 contains 15 residues. CDR1 and CDR2 (germline): MNHEY, SVGAGI.

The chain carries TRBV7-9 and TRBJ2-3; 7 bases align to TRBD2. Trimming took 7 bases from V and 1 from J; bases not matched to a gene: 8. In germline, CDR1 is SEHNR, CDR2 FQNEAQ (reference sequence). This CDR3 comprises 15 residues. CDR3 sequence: CASNPRGGGTDTQYF. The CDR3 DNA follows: TGTGCCAGCAACCCTCGCGGGGGTGGCACAGATACGCAGTATTTT.

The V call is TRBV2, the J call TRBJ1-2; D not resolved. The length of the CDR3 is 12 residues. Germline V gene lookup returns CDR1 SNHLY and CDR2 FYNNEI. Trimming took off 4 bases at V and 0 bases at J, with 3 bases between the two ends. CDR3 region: CASSAANYGYTF. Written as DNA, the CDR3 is TGTGCCAGCAGTGCAGCTAACTATGGCTACACCTTC.

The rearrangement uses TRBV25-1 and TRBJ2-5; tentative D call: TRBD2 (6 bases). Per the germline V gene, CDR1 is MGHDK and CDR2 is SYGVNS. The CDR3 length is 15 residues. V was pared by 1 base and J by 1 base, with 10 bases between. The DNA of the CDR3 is TGTGCCAGCAGTGAATTTGCGGGGAGCCAAGAGACCCAGTACTTC. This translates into CASSEFAGSQETQYF.

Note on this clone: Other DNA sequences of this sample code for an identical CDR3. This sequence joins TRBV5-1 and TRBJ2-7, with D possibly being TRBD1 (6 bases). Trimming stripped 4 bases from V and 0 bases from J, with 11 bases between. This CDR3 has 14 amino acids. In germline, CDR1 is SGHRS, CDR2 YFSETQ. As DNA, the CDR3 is TGCGCCAGCAGCCGAGGACAGAACTCCTACGAGCAGTACTTC. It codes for CASSRGQNSYEQYF.

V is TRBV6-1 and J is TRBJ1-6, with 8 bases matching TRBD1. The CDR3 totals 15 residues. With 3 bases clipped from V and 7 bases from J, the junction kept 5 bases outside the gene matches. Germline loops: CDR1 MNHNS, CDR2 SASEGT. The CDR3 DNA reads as TGTGCCAGCAGTGAGCTCACAGGGGGGAATTCACCCCTCCACTTT. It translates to CASSELTGGNSPLHF.

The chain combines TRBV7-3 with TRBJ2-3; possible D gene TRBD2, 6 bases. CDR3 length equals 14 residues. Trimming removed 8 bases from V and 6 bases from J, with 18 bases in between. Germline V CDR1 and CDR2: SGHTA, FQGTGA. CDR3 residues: CASGQGGAPDTQYF. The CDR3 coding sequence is TGTGCCAGCGGCCAAGGAGGGGCCCCGGATACGCAGTATTTT.

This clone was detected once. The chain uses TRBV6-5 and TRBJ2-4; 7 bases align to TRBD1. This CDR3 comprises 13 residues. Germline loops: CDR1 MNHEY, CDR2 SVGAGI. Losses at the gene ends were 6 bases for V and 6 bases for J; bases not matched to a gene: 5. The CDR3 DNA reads TGTGCCAGCAGCGATACAGGGGCAAACATTCAGTACTTC. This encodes CASSDTGANIQYF.

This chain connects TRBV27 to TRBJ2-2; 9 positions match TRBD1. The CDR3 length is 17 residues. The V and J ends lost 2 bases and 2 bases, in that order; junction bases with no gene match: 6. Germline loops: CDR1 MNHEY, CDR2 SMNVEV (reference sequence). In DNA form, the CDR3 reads TGTGCCAGCAGTTTAGGGACAGGGCCGGCTAACACCGGGGAGCTGTTTTTT. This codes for CASSLGTGPANTGELFF.

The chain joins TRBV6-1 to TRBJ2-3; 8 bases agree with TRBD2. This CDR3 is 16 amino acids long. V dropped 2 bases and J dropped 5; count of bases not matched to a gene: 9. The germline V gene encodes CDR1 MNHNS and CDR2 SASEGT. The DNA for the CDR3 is TGTGCCAGCAGTGAAACCGGACTAGCCCCGGGAGATACGCAGTATTTT. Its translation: CASSETGLAPGDTQYF.

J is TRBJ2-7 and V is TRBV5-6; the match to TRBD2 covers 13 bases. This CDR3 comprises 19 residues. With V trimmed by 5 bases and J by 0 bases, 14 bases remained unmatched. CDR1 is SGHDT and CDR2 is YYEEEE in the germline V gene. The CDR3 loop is CASRPNPRTSGGLSYEQYF. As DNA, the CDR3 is TGTGCCAGCAGACCCAACCCCCGGACTAGCGGGGGCCTCTCCTACGAGCAGTACTTC.

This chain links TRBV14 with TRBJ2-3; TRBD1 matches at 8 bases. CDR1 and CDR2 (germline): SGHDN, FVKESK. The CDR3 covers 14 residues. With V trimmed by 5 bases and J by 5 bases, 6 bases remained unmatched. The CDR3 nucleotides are TGTGCCAGCAGCTCCGGACAGGGCGGAGATACGCAGTATTTT. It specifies CASSSGQGGDTQYF. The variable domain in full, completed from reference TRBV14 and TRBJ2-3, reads EAGVTQFPSHSVIEKGQTVTLRCDPISGHDNLYWYRRVMGKEIKFLLHFVKESKQDESGMPNNRFLAERTGGTYSTLKVQPAELEDSGVYFCASSSGQGGDTQYFGPGTRLTVL.

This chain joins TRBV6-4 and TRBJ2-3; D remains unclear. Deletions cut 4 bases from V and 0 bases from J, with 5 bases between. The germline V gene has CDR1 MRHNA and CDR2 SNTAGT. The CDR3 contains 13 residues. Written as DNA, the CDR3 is TGTGCCAGCAGTGCGGGTAGCACAGATACGCAGTATTTT. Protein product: CASSAGSTDTQYF.

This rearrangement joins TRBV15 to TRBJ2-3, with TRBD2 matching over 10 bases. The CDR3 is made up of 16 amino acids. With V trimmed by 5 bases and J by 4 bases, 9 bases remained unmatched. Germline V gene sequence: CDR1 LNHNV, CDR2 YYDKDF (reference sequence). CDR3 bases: TGTGCCACCAGCCGAAGGAGCGGGGGGGCCGCAGATACGCAGTATTTT. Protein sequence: CATSRRSGGAADTQYF.

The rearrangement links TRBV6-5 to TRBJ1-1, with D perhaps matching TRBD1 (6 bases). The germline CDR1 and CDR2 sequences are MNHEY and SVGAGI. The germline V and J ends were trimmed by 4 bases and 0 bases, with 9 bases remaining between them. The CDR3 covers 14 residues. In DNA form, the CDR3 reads TGTGCCAGCAGTTTACAGGGAGTGAACACTGAAGCTTTCTTT. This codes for CASSLQGVNTEAFF.

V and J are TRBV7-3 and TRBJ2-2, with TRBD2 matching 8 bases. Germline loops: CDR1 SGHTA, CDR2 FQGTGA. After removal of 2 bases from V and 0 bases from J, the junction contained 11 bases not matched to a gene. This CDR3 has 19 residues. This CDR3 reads CASSLRILAGPANTGELFF. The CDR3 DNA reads TGTGCCAGCAGCTTACGGATTTTAGCGGGGCCCGCGAACACCGGGGAGCTGTTTTTT. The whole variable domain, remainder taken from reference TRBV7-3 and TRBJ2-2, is GAGVSQTPSNKVTEKGKYVELRCDPISGHTALYWYRQSLGQGPEFLIYFQGTGAADDSGLPNDRFFAVRPEGSVSTLKIQRTERGDSAVYLCASSLRILAGPANTGELFFGEGSRLTVL.

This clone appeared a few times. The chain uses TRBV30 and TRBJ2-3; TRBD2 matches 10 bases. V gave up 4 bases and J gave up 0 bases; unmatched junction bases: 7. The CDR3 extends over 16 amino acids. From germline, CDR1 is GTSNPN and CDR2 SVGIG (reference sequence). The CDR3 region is CAWTSGRSVSTDTQYF. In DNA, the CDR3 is TGTGCCTGGACTAGCGGGAGATCGGTTAGCACAGATACGCAGTATTTT.

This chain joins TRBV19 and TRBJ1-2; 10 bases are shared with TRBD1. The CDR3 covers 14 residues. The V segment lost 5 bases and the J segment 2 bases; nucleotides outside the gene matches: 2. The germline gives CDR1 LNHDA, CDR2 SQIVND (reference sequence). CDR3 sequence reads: CASSRDRGNYGYTF. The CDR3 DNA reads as TGTGCCAGTAGTCGGGACAGGGGAAACTATGGCTACACCTTC. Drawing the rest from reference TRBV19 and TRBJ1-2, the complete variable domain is DGGITQSPKYLFRKEGQNVTLSCEQNLNHDAMYWYRQDPGQGLRLIYYSQIVNDFQKGDIAEGYSVSREKKESFPLTVTSAQKNPTAFYLCASSRDRGNYGYTFGSGTRLTVV.

The CDR3 loop is CASSRGQDNKLNEKLFF. CDR3 nucleotide sequence: TGTGCCAGCAGCCGGGGACAGGACAATAAGCTTAATGAAAAACTGTTTTTT. This chain connects TRBV14 to TRBJ1-4, with 8 bases lining up with TRBD1. Germline CDR1 SGHDN, CDR2 FVKESK. The CDR3 is made up of 17 amino acids. V lost 4 bases, J lost 4 bases, and 11 bases stayed unmatched.

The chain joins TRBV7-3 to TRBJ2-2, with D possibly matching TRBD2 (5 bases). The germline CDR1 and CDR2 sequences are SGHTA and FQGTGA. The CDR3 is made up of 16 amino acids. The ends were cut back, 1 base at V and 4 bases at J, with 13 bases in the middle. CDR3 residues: CASSLSRLRGTGELFF. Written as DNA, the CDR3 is TGTGCCAGCAGCTTAAGCCGGTTACGGGGCACCGGGGAGCTGTTTTTT.

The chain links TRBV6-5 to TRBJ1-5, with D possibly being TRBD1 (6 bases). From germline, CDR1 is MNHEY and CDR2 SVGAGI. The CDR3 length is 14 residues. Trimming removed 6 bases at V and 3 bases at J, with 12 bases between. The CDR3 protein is CASRVTGNNQPQHF. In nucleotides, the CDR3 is TGTGCCAGCAGGGTGACAGGTAACAATCAGCCCCAGCATTTT.

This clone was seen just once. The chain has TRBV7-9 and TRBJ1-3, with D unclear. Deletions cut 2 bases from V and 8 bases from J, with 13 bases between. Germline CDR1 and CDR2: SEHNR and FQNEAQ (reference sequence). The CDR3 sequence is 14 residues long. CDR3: CASSLFTGWDTIYF. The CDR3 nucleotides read TGTGCCAGCAGCTTATTTACCGGGTGGGACACCATATATTTT.

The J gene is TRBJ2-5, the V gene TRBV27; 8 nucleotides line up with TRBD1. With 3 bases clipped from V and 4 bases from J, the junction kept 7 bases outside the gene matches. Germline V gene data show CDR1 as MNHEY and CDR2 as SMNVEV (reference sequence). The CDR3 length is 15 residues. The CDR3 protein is CASSFAQGVRETQYF. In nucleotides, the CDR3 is TGTGCCAGCAGTTTTGCACAGGGGGTACGAGAGACCCAGTACTTC.

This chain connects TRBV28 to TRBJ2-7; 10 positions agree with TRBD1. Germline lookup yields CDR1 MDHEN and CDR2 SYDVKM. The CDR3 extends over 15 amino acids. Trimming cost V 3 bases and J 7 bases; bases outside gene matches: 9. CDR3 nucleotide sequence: TGTGCCAGCAGTTTCCCGGGACAGGGGAGAGAAGAGCAGTACTTC. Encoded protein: CASSFPGQGREEQYF.

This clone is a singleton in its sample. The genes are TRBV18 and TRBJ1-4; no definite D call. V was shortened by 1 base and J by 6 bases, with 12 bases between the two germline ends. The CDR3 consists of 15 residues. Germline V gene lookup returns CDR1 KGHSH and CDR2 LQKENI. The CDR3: CASSPLGLKDEKLFF. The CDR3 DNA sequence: TGTGCCAGCTCACCACTCGGGTTGAAGGATGAAAAACTGTTTTTT. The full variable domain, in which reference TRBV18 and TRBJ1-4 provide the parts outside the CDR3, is NAGVMQNPRHLVRRRGQEARLRCSPMKGHSHVYWYRQLPEEGLKFMVYLQKENIIDESGMPKERFSAEFPKEGPSILRIQQVVRGDSAAYFCASSPLGLKDEKLFFGSGTQLSVL.

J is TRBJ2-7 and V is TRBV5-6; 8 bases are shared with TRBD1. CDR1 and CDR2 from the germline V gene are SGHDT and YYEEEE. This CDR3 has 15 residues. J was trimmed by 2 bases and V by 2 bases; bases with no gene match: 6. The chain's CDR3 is CASSFGTGSTYEQYF. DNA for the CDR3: TGTGCCAGCAGCTTCGGGACAGGCTCTACCTACGAGCAGTACTTC.

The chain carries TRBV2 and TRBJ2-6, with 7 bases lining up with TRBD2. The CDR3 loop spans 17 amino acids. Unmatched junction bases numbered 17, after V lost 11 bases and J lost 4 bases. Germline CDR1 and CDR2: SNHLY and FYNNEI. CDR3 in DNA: TGTGCCGCCCGAAGGGCCCCCGCCGGGAGGGGGGCCAACGTCCTGACTTTC. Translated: CAARRAPAGRGANVLTF.

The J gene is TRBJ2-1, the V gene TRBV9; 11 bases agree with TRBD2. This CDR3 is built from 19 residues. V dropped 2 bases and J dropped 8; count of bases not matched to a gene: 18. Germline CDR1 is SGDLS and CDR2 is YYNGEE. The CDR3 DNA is TGTGCCAGCAGCGTTGCCCGGCTGCGACTAGCGGGGAATCGCGATGAGCAGTTCTTC. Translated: CASSVARLRLAGNRDEQFF.

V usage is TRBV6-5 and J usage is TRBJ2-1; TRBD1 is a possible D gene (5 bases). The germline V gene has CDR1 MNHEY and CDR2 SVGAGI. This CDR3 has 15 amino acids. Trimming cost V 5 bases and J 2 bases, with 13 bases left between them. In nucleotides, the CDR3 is TGTGCCAGCAGTCTGACAGTTGCGACCTACAATGAGCAGTTCTTC. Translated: CASSLTVATYNEQFF.

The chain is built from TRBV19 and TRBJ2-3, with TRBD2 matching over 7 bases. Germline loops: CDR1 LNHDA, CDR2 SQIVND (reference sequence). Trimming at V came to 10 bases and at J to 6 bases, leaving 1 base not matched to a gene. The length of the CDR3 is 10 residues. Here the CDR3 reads CATGGDTQYF. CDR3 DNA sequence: TGTGCCACGGGGGGTGATACGCAGTATTTT. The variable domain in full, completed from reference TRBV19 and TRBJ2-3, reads DGGITQSPKYLFRKEGQNVTLSCEQNLNHDAMYWYRQDPGQGLRLIYYSQIVNDFQKGDIAEGYSVSREKKESFPLTVTSAQKNPTAFYLCATGGDTQYFGPGTRLTVL.

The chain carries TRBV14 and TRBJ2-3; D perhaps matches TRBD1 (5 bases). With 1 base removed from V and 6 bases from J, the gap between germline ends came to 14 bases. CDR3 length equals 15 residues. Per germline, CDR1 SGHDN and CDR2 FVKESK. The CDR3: CASSQVGALADTQYF. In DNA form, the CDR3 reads TGTGCCAGCAGCCAAGTAGGGGCACTTGCGGATACGCAGTATTTT.